A single T cell receptor beta chain is shown here with its context. Its antigen is undetermined. One entry per CDR3 protein, called by TCRdb with MiXCR from the 5' RACE reads. Here the sample spans hundreds of thousands of distinct CDR3 sequences, about 20% being singletons. The record originates from a study of T-cell memory formation after mild COVID-19. The study's findings and limits: In pre-infection memory, a portion of responding clones appeared, which suggested that cross-reactive memory joined. CD4+ bias marked clones expanding day 15 to 37, unlike balanced contracting clones.

V was pared by 2 bases and J by 5 bases, with 11 bases between. This CDR3 is 14 amino acids long. V and J are TRBV12-3 or TRBV12-4 and TRBJ2-3, with no clear D. Sequenced: PBMCs or a T cell subset sorted from them (not recorded which). The clonotype was recovered from an adult woman who had mild COVID-19 (a few samples of this study predate the infection). Cell type and time point are not known. CDR3 protein: CASSLRLQEDTQYF. CDR3 nucleotide sequence: TGTGCCAGCAGTTTACGCCTACAAGAAGATACGCAGTATTTT.